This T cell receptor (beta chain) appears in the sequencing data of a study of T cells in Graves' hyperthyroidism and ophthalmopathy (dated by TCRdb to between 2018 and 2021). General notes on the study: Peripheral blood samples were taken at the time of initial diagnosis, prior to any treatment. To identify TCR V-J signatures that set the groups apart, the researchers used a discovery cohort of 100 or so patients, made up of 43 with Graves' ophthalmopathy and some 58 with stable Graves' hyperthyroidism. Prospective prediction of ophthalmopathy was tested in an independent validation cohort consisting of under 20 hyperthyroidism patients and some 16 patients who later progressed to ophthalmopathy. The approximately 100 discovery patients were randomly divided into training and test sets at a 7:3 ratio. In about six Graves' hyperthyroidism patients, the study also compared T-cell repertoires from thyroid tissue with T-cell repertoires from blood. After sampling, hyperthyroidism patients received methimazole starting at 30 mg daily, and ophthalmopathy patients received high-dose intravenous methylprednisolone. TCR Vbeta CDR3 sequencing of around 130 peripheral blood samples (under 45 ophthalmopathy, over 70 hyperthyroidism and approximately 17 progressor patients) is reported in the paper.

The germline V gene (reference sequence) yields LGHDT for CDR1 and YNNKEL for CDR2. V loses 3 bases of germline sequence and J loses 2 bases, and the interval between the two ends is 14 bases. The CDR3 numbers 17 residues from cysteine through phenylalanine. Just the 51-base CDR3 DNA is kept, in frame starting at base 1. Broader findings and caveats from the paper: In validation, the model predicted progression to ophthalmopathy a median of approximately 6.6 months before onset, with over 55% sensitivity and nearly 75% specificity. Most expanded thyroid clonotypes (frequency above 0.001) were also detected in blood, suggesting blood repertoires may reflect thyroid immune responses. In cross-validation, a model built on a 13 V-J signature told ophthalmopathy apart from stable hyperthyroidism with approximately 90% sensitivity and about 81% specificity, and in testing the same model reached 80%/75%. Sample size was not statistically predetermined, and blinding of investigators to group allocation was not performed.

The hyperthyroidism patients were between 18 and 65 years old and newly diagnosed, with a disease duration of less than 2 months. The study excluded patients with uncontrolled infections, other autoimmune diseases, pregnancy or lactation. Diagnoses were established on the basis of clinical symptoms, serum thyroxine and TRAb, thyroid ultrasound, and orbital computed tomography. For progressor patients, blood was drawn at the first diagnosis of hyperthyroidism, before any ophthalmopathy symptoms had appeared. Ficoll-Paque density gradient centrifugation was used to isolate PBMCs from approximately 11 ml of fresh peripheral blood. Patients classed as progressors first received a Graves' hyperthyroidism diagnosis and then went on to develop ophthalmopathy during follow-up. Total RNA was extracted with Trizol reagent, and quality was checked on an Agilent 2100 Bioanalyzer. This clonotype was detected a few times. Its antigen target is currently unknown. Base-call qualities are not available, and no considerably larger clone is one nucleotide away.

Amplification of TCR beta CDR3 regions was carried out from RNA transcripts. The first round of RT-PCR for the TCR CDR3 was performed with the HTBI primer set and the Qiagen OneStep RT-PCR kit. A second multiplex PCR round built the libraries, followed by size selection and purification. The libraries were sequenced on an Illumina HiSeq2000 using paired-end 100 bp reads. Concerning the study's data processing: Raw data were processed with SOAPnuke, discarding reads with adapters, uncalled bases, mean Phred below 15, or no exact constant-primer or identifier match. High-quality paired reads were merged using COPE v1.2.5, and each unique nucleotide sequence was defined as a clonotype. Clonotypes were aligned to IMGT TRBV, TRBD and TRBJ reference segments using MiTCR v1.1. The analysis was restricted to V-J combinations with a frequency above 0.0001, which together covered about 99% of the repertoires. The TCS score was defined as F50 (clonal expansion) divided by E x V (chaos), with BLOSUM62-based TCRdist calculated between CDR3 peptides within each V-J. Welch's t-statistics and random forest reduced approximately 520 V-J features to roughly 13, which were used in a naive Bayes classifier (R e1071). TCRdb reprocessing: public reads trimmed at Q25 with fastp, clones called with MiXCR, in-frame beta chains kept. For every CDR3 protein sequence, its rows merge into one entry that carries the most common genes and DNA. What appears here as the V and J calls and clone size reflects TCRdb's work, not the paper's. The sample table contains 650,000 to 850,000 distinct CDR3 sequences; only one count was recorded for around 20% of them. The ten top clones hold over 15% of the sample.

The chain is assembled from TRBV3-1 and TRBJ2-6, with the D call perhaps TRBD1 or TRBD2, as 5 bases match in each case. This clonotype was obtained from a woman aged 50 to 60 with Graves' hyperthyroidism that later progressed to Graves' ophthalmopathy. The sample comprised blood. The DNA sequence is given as TGTGCCAGCAGCCAGCAGGAGCCGGGGCCTGGGGCCAACGTCCTGACTTTC. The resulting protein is CASSQQEPGPGANVLTF.